This TCR beta chain was found in a study of blood T cells in healthy people across ages. Findings and limits, study-wide: Observed TCR beta diversity showed a strong correlation with the percentage of naive T cells as measured by flow cytometry.

There are 15 residues in the CDR3. V was pared by 0 bases and J by 3 bases, with 11 bases between. Germline values: CDR1 LGHNA, CDR2 YSLEER. Worth noting for this clonotype: The antigen remains undetermined.

The use of a sample-barcoded 5' primer and a J-beta primer mix characterized a second PCR of roughly 6 to 12 cycles. TCRdb recomputed calls from the 5' RACE reads with MiXCR, one row per CDR3 protein. Among approximately 850,000 distinct CDR3 sequences, around 42% were seen once, and the ten largest hold roughly 18%. The origin of this receptor is a man aged 60 to 69 in good health. The chain links TRBV4-3 to TRBJ1-1, with TRBD1 as a possible D gene (5 bases). Sample: blood. CDR3 loop: CASSQDRVVYTEAFF. CDR3 coding DNA: TGCGCCAGCAGCCAAGACAGGGTGGTTTACACTGAAGCTTTCTTT.